This TCR beta chain was sequenced during a study of blood T cell repertoires in COVID-19. Study-wide background: The United States, Italy and Spain supplied acute and convalescent COVID-19 samples. The cDNA or gDNA used as material had been derived from T cells, B-cell-depleted T cells, or PBMCs.

As concerns this clone: Within the sample, other DNA sequences also encode this same CDR3.

In the original processing: Researchers report that nucleated cell counts were estimated from reference gene primer amplification. Some clones are missing from TCRdb's copy, which holds only in-frame ones; the method was immunoSEQ multiplex PCR. V, J and clone size are taken as reported in that table, and D and trimming were inferred from the DNA itself. Of around 190,000 clones listed, around 85% are singletons. After removal of 6 bases from V and 4 bases from J, the junction contained 5 bases not matched to a gene. This CDR3 spans 15 amino acids. Germline CDR1 KGHSH, CDR2 LQKENI. The specimen sequenced was peripheral blood. This rearrangement joins TRBV18 to TRBJ2-6; 8 nucleotides line up with TRBD1. The sequence came from a woman aged 50 to 60 with acute or convalescent COVID-19. CDR3 DNA sequence: TGTGCCAGCTCCCCGGACAGGGCGGGGGCCAACGTCCTGACTTTC. Protein sequence: CASSPDRAGANVLTF. Based on the CDR3 plus reference TRBV18 and TRBJ2-6, the full variable domain is NAGVMQNPRHLVRRRGQEARLRCSPMKGHSHVYWYRQLPEEGLKFMVYLQKENIIDESGMPKERFSAEFPKEGPSILRIQQVVRGDSAAYFCASSPDRAGANVLTFGAGSRLTVL.